Below, 20 T cell receptor beta chains from the same sample are listed, as sequenced in a study of identical twins. One entry per CDR3 protein, called by TCRdb with MiXCR from the 5' RACE reads. This table holds approximately 690,000 distinct CDR3 sequences, 5.5% to 6.5% found once. Sequencing used naive T cells sorted from blood. The receptors were gathered from a man aged 18 to 30 in good health.

V usage is TRBV5-6 and J usage is TRBJ1-2; D uncertain. From germline, CDR1 is SGHDT and CDR2 YYEEEE. The germline V and J ends were trimmed by 4 bases and 4 bases, with 17 bases remaining between them. CDR3 size: 15 residues. The CDR3 loop is CASSKSLGEGYGYTF. CDR3 DNA: TGTGCCAGCAGCAAGAGCCTCGGCGAGGGCTATGGCTACACCTTC.

This clonotype was picked up many times. V is TRBV28 and J is TRBJ2-3; a weak D match, TRBD1 (6 bases). The CDR3 extends over 15 amino acids. V was clipped by 8 bases and J by 4 bases, with 19 bases between them. Per germline, CDR1 MDHEN and CDR2 SYDVKM. Here the CDR3 DNA reads TGTGCCAGCCAAAAAACCCGGACAGTTGCAGATACGCAGTATTTT. This translates into CASQKTRTVADTQYF.

The rearrangement joins TRBV6-2 or TRBV6-3 to TRBJ2-7, with TRBD2 identical over 12 bases. This CDR3 has 14 residues. CDR1 and CDR2 from the germline V gene are MNHEY and SVGEGT. V lost 5 bases and J lost 4; bases outside the gene matches: 3. The CDR3 region is CASSTSGRTYEQYF. DNA of the CDR3: TGTGCCAGCAGTACTAGCGGGAGGACGTACGAGCAGTACTTC.

This clonotype was recorded at least ten times. The chain carries TRBV7-3 and TRBJ2-1, with 10 bases fitting TRBD2. CDR3 length: 16 amino acids. The germline V gene has CDR1 SGHTA and CDR2 FQGTGA. V lost 5 bases and J lost 5; bases outside the gene matches: 9. CDR3 coding DNA: TGTGCCAGCAGCCACAGAACTAGCGGGATCGACAATGAGCAGTTCTTC. Encoded protein: CASSHRTSGIDNEQFF.

This sequence joins TRBV20-1 and TRBJ2-1, with D perhaps matching TRBD2 (6 bases). The CDR3 length is 16 residues. Trimming took 3 bases from V and 4 from J, leaving 19 bases between them. Germline assignment: CDR1 DFQATT and CDR2 SNEGSKA (reference sequence). The CDR3 is CSARGWAAGQYNEQFF. In DNA form, the CDR3 reads TGCAGTGCTAGGGGTTGGGCTGCGGGGCAATACAATGAGCAGTTCTTC.

This clonotype was picked up many times. The J gene is TRBJ2-4, the V gene TRBV6-2 or TRBV6-3, with no clear D. The length of the CDR3 is 14 residues. V was shortened by 2 bases and J by 7 bases, with 12 bases between the two germline ends. Germline lookup yields CDR1 MNHEY and CDR2 SVGEGT. The CDR3 is CASSYGSRQNIQYF. Here the CDR3 DNA reads TGTGCCAGCAGTTACGGATCTCGGCAGAACATTCAGTACTTC.

At least ten counts were recorded for this clonotype. The chain recombines TRBV15 with TRBJ2-1; D unclear. The CDR3 covers 12 residues. Deletions cut 2 bases from V and 10 bases from J, with 9 bases between. Germline lookup yields CDR1 LNHNV and CDR2 YYDKDF (reference sequence). The CDR3 DNA is TGTGCCACCAGCAGACACGCGTCAGAGCAGTTCTTC. This encodes CATSRHASEQFF.

This clonotype came up many times. The chain has TRBV4-1 and TRBJ1-4, with TRBD1 matching over 12 bases. J was trimmed by 9 bases and V by 1 base; bases with no gene match: 3. The CDR3 runs to 15 residues. In germline, CDR1 is MGHRA, CDR2 YSYEKL. The CDR3 sequence is CASSQVRDRGQKLFF. The CDR3 DNA follows: TGCGCCAGCAGCCAAGTTAGGGACAGGGGGCAAAAACTGTTTTTT.

The chain is built from TRBV25-1 and TRBJ2-5, with 14 bases fitting TRBD2. Germline lookup yields CDR1 MGHDK and CDR2 SYGVNS. J was trimmed by 4 bases and V by 3 bases; bases with no gene match: 10. The CDR3 spans 18 residues. In nucleotides, the CDR3 is TGTGCCAGCAGTGACGGGGGAGGACTAGCGGGAGGTCTAGAGACCCAGTACTTC. It yields the protein CASSDGGGLAGGLETQYF.

This clonotype was seen more than once but under ten times. The chain employs TRBV18 and TRBJ2-7; D could derive from TRBD1 or TRBD2 (5 bases each). This CDR3 is built from 12 residues. Trimming took off 5 bases at V and 6 bases at J, with 11 bases between the two ends. Germline V gives CDR1 KGHSH, CDR2 LQKENI. As DNA, the CDR3 is TGTGCCAGCTCAGGGGACGGCCCCGAGCAGTACGTC. Translating gives CASSGDGPEQYV.

At least ten counts were recorded for this clonotype. The chain joins TRBV29-1 to TRBJ1-2, with D uncertain. Between the trimmed V and J ends, which lost 3 bases and 8 bases, there was a span of 7 bases. This CDR3 is 10 amino acids long. CDR1 is SQVTM and CDR2 is ANQGSEA in the germline V gene. The CDR3 sequence is CSVDVRGYTF. The CDR3 region has the DNA TGCAGCGTTGACGTCCGCGGCTACACCTTC.

The chain combines TRBV20-1 with TRBJ1-6; D ambiguous. V was cut by 0 bases and J by 15 bases, with 9 bases left in between. The CDR3 has 11 residues. The germline V gene encodes CDR1 DFQATT and CDR2 SNEGSKA (reference sequence). CDR3 sequence (DNA): TGCAGTGCTAGAGATCGTCGCTACCTCCACTTT. Its translation: CSARDRRYLHF.

At least ten counts were recorded for this clonotype. The chain links TRBV29-1 to TRBJ2-7, with D possibly TRBD1 on 5 matching bases. This CDR3 region has 13 residues. Per germline, CDR1 SQVTM and CDR2 ANQGSEA. V was trimmed by 7 bases and J by 6 bases, leaving 19 bases between them. The CDR3 spells CSAGHGGISEQYF. The DNA of the CDR3 is TGCAGCGCCGGACATGGTGGAATCAGCGAGCAGTACTTC.

The chain couples TRBV7-2 to TRBJ2-5, with D possibly being TRBD2 (7 bases). V was clipped by 5 bases and J by 1 base, with 14 bases between them. Germline loops: CDR1 SGHTA, CDR2 FQGNSA. This CDR3 has 15 residues. For the CDR3, the DNA is TGTGCCAGCAGCCCTTGGGGGGGCCCCCAAGAGACCCAGTACTTC. Its protein is CASSPWGGPQETQYF.

This sequence joins TRBV12-3 or TRBV12-4 and TRBJ2-2; TRBD1 is a possible D gene (8 bases). V lost 3 bases and J 1 base, leaving 12 bases between the germline ends. The CDR3 extends over 16 amino acids. The CDR3 here is CASSFNRGGNTGELFF. CDR3 sequence (DNA): TGTGCCAGCAGTTTCAACAGGGGGGGGAACACCGGGGAGCTGTTTTTT.

This clonotype was counted between two and nine times. The chain is built from TRBV14 and TRBJ2-2; D gene ambiguous. In germline, CDR1 is SGHDN, CDR2 FVKESK. The ends were cut back, 4 bases at V and 7 bases at J, with 10 bases in the middle. The CDR3 extends over 13 amino acids. This CDR3 is CASSRAEVGELFF. The CDR3 DNA follows: TGTGCCAGCAGCCGAGCAGAGGTCGGGGAGCTGTTTTTT.

This clonotype has a single count. This chain connects TRBV3-1 to TRBJ2-2; 7 nucleotides line up with TRBD2. This CDR3 spans 17 amino acids. J was trimmed by 6 bases and V by 4 bases; bases with no gene match: 14. The germline V gene encodes CDR1 LGHDT and CDR2 YNNKEL (reference sequence). CDR3: CASSPFEGLSFAGELFF. The CDR3 region has the DNA TGTGCCAGCAGCCCCTTTGAGGGACTAAGTTTCGCCGGGGAGCTGTTTTTT.

This clonotype was detected many times. This rearrangement joins TRBV7-9 to TRBJ2-3; D not certain. Germline V gene lookup returns CDR1 SEHNR and CDR2 FQNEAQ (reference sequence). CDR3 length: 14 residues. V lost 5 bases and J lost 4, with 13 bases in between. For the CDR3, the DNA is TGTGCCAGCAGCCCCTCGATGGTCGCAGATACGCAGTATTTT. Protein sequence: CASSPSMVADTQYF.

The rearrangement links TRBV30 to TRBJ1-1; maybe TRBD1 (5 bases). There are 13 residues in the CDR3. V lost 3 bases and J lost 0, with 8 bases in between. CDR1 is GTSNPN and CDR2 is SVGIG in the germline V gene (reference sequence). CDR3 in amino acids: CAWRDRLNTEAFF. Here the CDR3 DNA reads TGTGCCTGGAGAGACAGATTGAACACTGAAGCTTTCTTT. Together with reference TRBV30 and TRBJ1-1, the CDR3 gives the full variable domain: SQTIHQWPATLVQPVGSPLSLECTVEGTSNPNLYWYRQAAGRGLQLLFYSVGIGQISSEVPQNLSASRPQDRQFILSSKKLLLSDSGFYLCAWRDRLNTEAFFGQGTRLTVV.

The chain combines TRBV27 with TRBJ1-1; 10 bases are shared with TRBD1. Germline V gene data show CDR1 as MNHEY and CDR2 as SMNVEV (reference sequence). V lost 2 bases to trimming and J lost 2 bases; unmatched junction nucleotides: 8. The CDR3 sequence is 17 residues long. Here the CDR3 DNA reads TGTGCCAGCAGTTTACGGACAGGGGGTACTCGAAACACTGAAGCTTTCTTT. Residues: CASSLRTGGTRNTEAFF.